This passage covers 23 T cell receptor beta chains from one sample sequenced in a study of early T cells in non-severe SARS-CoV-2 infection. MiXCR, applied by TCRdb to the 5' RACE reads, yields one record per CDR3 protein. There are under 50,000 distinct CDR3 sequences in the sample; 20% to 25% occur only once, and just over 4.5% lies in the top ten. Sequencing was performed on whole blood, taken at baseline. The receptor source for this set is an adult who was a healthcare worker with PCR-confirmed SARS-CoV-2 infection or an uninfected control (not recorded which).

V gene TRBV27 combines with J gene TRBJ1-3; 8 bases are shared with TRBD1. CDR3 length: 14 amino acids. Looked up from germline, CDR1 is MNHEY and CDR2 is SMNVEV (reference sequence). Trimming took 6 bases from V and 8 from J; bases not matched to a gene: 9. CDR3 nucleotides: TGTGCCAGCAGCCTGGACAGGGTTAGTGACACCATATATTTT. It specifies CASSLDRVSDTIYF.

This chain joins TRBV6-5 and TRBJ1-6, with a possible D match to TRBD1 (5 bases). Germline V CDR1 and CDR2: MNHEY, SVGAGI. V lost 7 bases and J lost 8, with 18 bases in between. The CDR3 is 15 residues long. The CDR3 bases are TGTGCCAGCACCCGGGGGAAGGGTTTGGATTCACCCCTCCACTTT. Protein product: CASTRGKGLDSPLHF.

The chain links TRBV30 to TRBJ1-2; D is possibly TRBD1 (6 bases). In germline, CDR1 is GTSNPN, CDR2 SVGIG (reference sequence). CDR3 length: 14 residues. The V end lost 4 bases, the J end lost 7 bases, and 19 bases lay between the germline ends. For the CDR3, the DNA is TGTGCCTGGAACACAGGGTATAGTCTTAGTGGCTACACCTTC. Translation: CAWNTGYSLSGYTF.

CDR3 in amino acids: CASSLGLAGDETQYF. CDR3 nucleotides: TGTGCCAGCAGTTTAGGGCTAGCGGGGGATGAGACCCAGTACTTC. This chain links TRBV12-3 or TRBV12-4 with TRBJ2-5, with 10 bases lining up with TRBD2. Trimming cost V 1 base and J 5 bases; bases outside gene matches: 4. CDR3 length: 15 amino acids.

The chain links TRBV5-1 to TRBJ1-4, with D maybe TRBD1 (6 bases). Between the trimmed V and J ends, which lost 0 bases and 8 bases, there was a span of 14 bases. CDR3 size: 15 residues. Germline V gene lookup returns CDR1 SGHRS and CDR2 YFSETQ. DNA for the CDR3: TGCGCCAGCAGCTTGGGGGCTGGGGGCGGCGAAAAACTGTTTTTT. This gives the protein CASSLGAGGGEKLFF.

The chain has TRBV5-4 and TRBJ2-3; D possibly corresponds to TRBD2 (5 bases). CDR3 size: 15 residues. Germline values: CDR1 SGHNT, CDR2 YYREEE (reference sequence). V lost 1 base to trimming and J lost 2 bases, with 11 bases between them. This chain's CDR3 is CASSLIEGNTDTQYF. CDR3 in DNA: TGTGCCAGCAGCTTGATAGAGGGAAACACAGATACGCAGTATTTT.

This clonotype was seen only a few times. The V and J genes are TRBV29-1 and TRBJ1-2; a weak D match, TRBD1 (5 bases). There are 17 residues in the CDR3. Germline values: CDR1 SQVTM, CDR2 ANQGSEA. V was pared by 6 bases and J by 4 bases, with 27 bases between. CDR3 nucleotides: TGCAGCGTGAGAGCAGTGACCCGGACACCGGGCGGCTATGGCTACACCTTC. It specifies CSVRAVTRTPGGYGYTF.

In nucleotides, the CDR3 is TGTGCCAGCAGCCCCTGGGACGTTGGAAACACCATATATTTT. It is translated as CASSPWDVGNTIYF. The chain uses TRBV7-2 and TRBJ1-3; D possibly corresponds to TRBD1 (5 bases). Per the germline V gene, CDR1 is SGHTA and CDR2 is FQGNSA. V dropped 5 bases and J dropped 3 bases, with 11 bases sitting between them. This CDR3 comprises 14 residues. The full variable domain, with the rest looked up from reference TRBV7-2 and TRBJ1-3, is GAGVSQSPSNKVTEKGKDVELRCDPISGHTALYWYRQSLGQGLEFLIYFQGNSAPDKSGLPSDRFSAERTGGSVSTLTIQRTQQEDSAVYLCASSPWDVGNTIYFGEGSWLTVV.

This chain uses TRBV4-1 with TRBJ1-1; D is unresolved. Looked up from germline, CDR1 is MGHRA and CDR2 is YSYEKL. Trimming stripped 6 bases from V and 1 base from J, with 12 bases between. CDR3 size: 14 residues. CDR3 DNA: TGCGCCAGCAGGTGGACCACCGAGAACACTGAAGCTTTCTTT. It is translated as CASRWTTENTEAFF.

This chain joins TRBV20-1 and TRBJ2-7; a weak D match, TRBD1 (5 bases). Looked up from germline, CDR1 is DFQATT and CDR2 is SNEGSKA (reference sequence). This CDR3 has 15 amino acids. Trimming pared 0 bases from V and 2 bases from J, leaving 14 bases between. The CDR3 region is CSARDPQGLTYEQYF. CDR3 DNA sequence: TGCAGTGCTAGAGATCCGCAGGGCCTAACCTACGAGCAGTACTTC.

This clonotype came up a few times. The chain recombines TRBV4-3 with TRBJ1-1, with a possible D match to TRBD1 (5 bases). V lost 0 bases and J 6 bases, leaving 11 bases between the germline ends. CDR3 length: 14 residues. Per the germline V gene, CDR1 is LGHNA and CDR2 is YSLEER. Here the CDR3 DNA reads TGCGCCAGCAGCCAAGAAGGGGACCCGTCTGAAGCTTTCTTT. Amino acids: CASSQEGDPSEAFF.

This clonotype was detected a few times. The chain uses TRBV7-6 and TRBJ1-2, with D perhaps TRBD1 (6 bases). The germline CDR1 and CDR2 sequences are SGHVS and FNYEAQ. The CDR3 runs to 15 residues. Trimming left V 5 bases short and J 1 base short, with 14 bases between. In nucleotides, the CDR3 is TGTGCCAGCAGCCCGAGGGACACCAATAACTATGGCTACACCTTC. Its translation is CASSPRDTNNYGYTF.

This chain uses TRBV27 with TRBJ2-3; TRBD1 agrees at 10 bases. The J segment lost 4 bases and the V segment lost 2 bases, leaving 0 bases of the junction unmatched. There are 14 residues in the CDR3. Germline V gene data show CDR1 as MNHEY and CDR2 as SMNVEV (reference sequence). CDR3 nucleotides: TGTGCCAGCAGTTTAGGACAGGGGGCAGATACGCAGTATTTT. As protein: CASSLGQGADTQYF.

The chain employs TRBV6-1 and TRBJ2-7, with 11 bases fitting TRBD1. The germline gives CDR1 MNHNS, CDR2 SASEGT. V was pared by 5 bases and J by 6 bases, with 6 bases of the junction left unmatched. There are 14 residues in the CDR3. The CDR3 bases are TGTGCCAGCAGTCTGCGGACAGGGGGCGTCGAGCAGTACTTC. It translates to CASSLRTGGVEQYF.

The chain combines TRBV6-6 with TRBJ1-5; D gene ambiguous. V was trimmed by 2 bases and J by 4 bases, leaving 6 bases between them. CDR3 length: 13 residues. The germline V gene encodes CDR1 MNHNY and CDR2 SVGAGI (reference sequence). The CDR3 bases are TGTGCCAGCAGTTACGGGCCGAATCAGCCCCAGCATTTT. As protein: CASSYGPNQPQHF.

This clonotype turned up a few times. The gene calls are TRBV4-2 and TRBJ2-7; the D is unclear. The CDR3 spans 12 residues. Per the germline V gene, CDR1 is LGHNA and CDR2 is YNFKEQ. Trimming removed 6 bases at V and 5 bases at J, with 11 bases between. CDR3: CASSLDTHEQYF. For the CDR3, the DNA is TGTGCCAGCAGTCTCGACACCCACGAGCAGTACTTC.

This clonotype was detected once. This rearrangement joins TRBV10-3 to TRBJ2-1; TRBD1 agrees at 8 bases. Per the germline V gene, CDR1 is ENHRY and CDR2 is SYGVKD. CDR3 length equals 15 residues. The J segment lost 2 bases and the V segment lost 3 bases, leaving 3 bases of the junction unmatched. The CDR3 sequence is CAISEGQGTYNEQFF. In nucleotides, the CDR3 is TGTGCCATCAGTGAAGGACAGGGAACCTACAATGAGCAGTTCTTC.

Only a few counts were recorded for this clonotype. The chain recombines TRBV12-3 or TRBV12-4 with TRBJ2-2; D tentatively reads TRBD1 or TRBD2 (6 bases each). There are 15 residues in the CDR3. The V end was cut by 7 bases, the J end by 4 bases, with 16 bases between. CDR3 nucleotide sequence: TGTGCCAGCAACTACAGGGAGGTCGGCACCGGGGAGCTGTTTTTT. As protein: CASNYREVGTGELFF.

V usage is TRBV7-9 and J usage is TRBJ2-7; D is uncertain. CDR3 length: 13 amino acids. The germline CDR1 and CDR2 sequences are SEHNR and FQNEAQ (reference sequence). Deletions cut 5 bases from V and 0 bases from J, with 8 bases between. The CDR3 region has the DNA TGTGCCAGCAGCGCGACAAACTCCTACGAGCAGTACTTC. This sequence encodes CASSATNSYEQYF.

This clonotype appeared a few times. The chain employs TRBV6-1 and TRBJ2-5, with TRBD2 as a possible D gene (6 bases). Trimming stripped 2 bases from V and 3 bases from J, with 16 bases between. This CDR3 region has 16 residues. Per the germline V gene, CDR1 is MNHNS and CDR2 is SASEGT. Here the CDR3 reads CASSELEGKGEETQYF. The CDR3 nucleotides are TGTGCCAGCAGTGAATTGGAGGGGAAGGGCGAAGAGACCCAGTACTTC.

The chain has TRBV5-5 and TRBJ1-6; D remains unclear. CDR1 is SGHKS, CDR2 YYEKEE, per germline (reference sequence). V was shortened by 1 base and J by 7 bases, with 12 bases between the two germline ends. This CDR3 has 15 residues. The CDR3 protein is CASSLYPTDNSPLHF. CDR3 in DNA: TGTGCCAGCAGCTTGTACCCGACCGACAATTCACCCCTCCACTTT.

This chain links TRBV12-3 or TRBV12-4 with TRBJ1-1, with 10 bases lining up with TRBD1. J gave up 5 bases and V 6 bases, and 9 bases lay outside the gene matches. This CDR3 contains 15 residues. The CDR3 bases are TGTGCCAGCAGCAGGACAGGGGGGTGGCGGACTGAAGCTTTCTTT. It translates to CASSRTGGWRTEAFF.

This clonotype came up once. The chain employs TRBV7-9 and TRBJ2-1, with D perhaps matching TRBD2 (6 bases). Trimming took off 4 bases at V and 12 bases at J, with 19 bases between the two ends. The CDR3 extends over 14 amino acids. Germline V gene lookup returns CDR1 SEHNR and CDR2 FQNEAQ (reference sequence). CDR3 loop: CASSSGMTSAVQFF. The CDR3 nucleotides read TGTGCCAGCAGCTCAGGGATGACTAGTGCGGTGCAGTTCTTC.